These 4 T cell receptor beta chains share one sample of origin, sequenced in a study of cytomegalovirus exposure and HLA in healthy donors. Both 60 Vbeta primers and 13 Jbeta primers went into the PCR. The repertoire was sequenced with immunoSEQ multiplex PCR; TCRdb's copy has only in-frame clones and lacks some. This table holds approximately 100,000 clones, roughly 82% found once. The sequenced material came from PBMCs. These receptors came from a man aged 50 or older in good health and CMV-seronegative.

This clone has a single count. This chain connects TRBV7-9 to TRBJ1-1; D gene unclear. The length of the CDR3 is 16 residues. V dropped 5 bases and J dropped 4 bases, with 20 bases sitting between them. Germline V gene data show CDR1 as SEHNR and CDR2 as FQNEAQ (reference sequence). CDR3 loop: CASSAAVRVGSTEAFF. Written as DNA, the CDR3 is TGTGCCAGCAGCGCTGCCGTTCGCGTCGGGAGCACTGAAGCTTTCTTT.

This chain uses TRBV7-2 with TRBJ2-1; TRBD2 matches at 10 bases. Germline assignment: CDR1 SGHTA and CDR2 FQGNSA. The CDR3 spans 13 residues. The CDR3 here is CTSGGSSYNEQFF. CDR3 in DNA: TGTACTAGCGGGGGGAGCTCCTACAATGAGCAGTTCTTC.

J is TRBJ2-7 and V is TRBV30; TRBD1 is a possible D gene (5 bases). The germline V gene has CDR1 GTSNPN and CDR2 SVGIG (reference sequence). V lost 5 bases and J lost 0, with 14 bases in between. The CDR3 is 14 amino acids. For the CDR3, the DNA is TGTGCCTGGGCTAAGGGGCATCGCTCCTACGAGCAGTACTTC. The encoded protein is CAWAKGHRSYEQYF.

The chain couples TRBV15 to TRBJ2-7; TRBD1 is a possible D gene (5 bases). The CDR3 sequence is 17 residues long. The germline CDR1 and CDR2 sequences are LNHNV and YYDKDF (reference sequence). As DNA, the CDR3 is TGTGCCACCAGCAGAGATAAGGGGAAGGTCCGCCCCTATGAGCAGTACGTC. Protein: CATSRDKGKVRPYEQYV.